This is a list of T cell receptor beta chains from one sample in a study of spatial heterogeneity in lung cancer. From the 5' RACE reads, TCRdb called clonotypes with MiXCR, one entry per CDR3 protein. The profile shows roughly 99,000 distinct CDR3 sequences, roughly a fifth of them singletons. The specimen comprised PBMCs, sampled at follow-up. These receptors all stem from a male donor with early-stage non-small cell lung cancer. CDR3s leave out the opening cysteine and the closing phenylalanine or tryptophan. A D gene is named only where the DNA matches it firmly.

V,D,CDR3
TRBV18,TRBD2,ATVSGGTQGSYNEQF
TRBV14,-,ASSLPPFASAF
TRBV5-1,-,ASSKRTTQNTEAF
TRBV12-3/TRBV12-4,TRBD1,ASSDRQGLYTEAF
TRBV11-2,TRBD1,ASSSDRAVETQY
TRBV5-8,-,ASSKGPSYGYT
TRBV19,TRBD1,ASNLQGASNQPQH
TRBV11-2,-,ASSSPDRNTEAF
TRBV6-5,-,ASSLGGAANSPLH
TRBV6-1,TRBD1,ASLRDRGNSPLH
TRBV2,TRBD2,ASVNSGSGADTQY
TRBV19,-,ASSAPTRGYNEQF
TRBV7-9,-,ASSLAGGVTKNIQY
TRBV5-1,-,ASSLDGYTEAF
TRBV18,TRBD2,ASSPGTRLREQY
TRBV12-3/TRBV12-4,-,ASSLGEGRTISTDTQY
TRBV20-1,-,SARTLELNTIY
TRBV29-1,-,SVTGSTDTQY
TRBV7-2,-,ASSNGLWSSYEQY
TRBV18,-,ASSPQDQPSTGELF
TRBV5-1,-,ASSLGQGMNTEAF
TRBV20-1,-,SAYTRDTNYGYT
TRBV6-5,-,ASSWEGQQETQY
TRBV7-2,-,ASSLGWANTEAF
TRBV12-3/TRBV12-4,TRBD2,ASGSGGFYEQY
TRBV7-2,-,ASTIPLTQYNSPLH
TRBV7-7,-,VSSLSVRVSDTQY